Listed below are T cell receptor beta chains from one sample, sequenced in a study of beta chain features in type 1 diabetes. Profiling relied on immunoSEQ multiplex PCR, and the TCRdb table lists in-frame clones only, not all of them. This table holds some 290,000 clones, around 25% found once. Sequencing was performed on naive CD4+ T cells from blood. The source is a woman in her 30s with type 1 diabetes. CDR3s leave out the opening cysteine and the closing phenylalanine or tryptophan. Rows may omit the clone size; those that give it use once, few, many or a size class.

ASSYKSEQF	TRBJ2-1	few	TRBV7-9
SGGQGDDEAF	TRBJ1-1	few	TRBV29-1
ASSLMGEAGETQY	TRBJ2-5	.	TRBV7-3
ASSPRTGIDGYT	TRBJ1-2	.	TRBV11-2
AWSVLAGTWNEQF	TRBJ2-1	.	TRBV30
ASSVTSADYGYT	TRBJ1-2	.	TRBV9
ASSPGQGQETQY	TRBJ2-5	.	TRBV18
ATSRGREGQSGELF	TRBJ2-2	.	TRBV15
ASSSRQGFEQY	TRBJ2-7	few	TRBV11-2
ASSPSLAGVYEQY	TRBJ2-7	.	TRBV28
ASSQREAAYEQY	TRBJ2-7	.	TRBV7-9
ASSHTSGTTDTQY	TRBJ2-3	.	TRBV5-4
ASSPYRESEQY	TRBJ2-7	once	TRBV18
ASSAEGRASGSNEQF	TRBJ2-1	few	TRBV7-2
ASSQDRGSGHYEQY	TRBJ2-7	.	TRBV4-1
AWSHDGQETQY	TRBJ2-5	.	TRBV30
ASSQDKGTSGIEETQY	TRBJ2-5	.	TRBV4-1
AITELTEAF	TRBJ1-1	.	TRBV10-3
ASSPDRGDTQY	TRBJ2-3	.	TRBV11-3
ASTLEETQY	TRBJ2-5	.	TRBV2
ASIRRLSSSGRGLAKNIQY	TRBJ2-4	.	TRBV21-1
ASSGLAGWYEQF	TRBJ2-1	few	TRBV2
ASSSVVLETQY	TRBJ2-5	.	TRBV4-1
AWSGGNYGYT	TRBJ1-2	few	TRBV30
ASRDYGSQSYEQY	TRBJ2-7	.	TRBV6-5
ASSFRFEQY	TRBJ2-7	few	TRBV7-3
ASSLGQGGDEQF	TRBJ2-1	.	TRBV27
AWKEFEGYT	TRBJ1-2	.	TRBV30
AWSGGTVEETQY	TRBJ2-5	.	TRBV30
ASSFFDGGEQF	TRBJ2-1	few	TRBV11-3
SVEAPGSSYEQY	TRBJ2-7	.	TRBV29-1
ASSGGLAGRTYLNEQF	TRBJ2-1	.	TRBV6-1
ASSLLGLGNQPQH	TRBJ1-5	few	TRBV5-1
ASSIVVQLNTEAF	TRBJ1-1	.	TRBV19
ASTRSERETQY	TRBJ2-5	.	TRBV11-1
SAEKAGMSYEQY	TRBJ2-7	few	TRBV29-1
ASSLEGQNIQY	TRBJ2-4	once	TRBV5-1
ASSPGQPGRNTEAF	TRBJ1-1	few	TRBV7-9
AISESGRENIQY	TRBJ2-4	few	TRBV10-3
ASSLSTYEQY	TRBJ2-7	few	TRBV28
ASSLTPLSSYNEQF	TRBJ2-1	.	TRBV5-1
ASSRRTSGTTQETQY	TRBJ2-5	few	TRBV4-2
ASSLARDSLADTQY	TRBJ2-3	.	TRBV7-8
ACGVPGHFNTGELF	TRBJ2-2	.	TRBV30
SVHLAESSTDTQY	TRBJ2-3	.	TRBV29-1
ASRLAGGRSEQF	TRBJ2-1	few	TRBV11-1
ASRFTGGYT	TRBJ1-2	.	TRBV6-5
ASSVEPSSYNEQF	TRBJ2-1	.	TRBV9
ASSLTTSNEQF	TRBJ2-1	few	TRBV27
ASSQGARETQY	TRBJ2-5	few	TRBV13
ASSQGPIRRQGANYGYT	TRBJ1-2	.	TRBV4-1
ASSLSAANYGYT	TRBJ1-2	.	TRBV7-9